What follows is one T cell receptor beta chain and its context. This clonotype was seen repeatedly, ten times or more. The target of this receptor is not known. No base-level quality is on record; no much larger clone is a single base apart. This sample is part of a study of tumor and adjacent non-tumor tissue in lung cancer (dated by TCRdb to 2016 to 2018). A note on the overall study: Patients with adenocarcinoma (12), squamous cell carcinoma (2) and small cell lung cancer (1) were included in the cohort. Bulk TCRbeta repertoires were compared between lung tumor tissue and matched distant non-tumor lung tissue obtained from under 18 lung cancer patients. A total of some 130,000,000 productive TCRbeta reads were generated by sequencing, corresponding to an average of about 4.17 million reads per sample. The 15 enrolled patients, of whom 10 were men and 5 were women, were aged roughly 30 to 85 years and were diagnosed with TNM stage I to III disease. TCRbeta CDR3 sequencing was performed on approximately 30 paired specimens, with one tumor sample and one normal lung sample collected per patient.

Results the study describes overall, beyond this receptor: Neither the sequencing platform nor unique molecular identifiers are named or mentioned anywhere in the methods. Significantly higher TCR diversity was found in younger patients, and higher tumor TCR diversity was associated with shorter overall and disease-free survival. The top 100 clones accounted for a significantly larger cumulative portion of the repertoire in normal lung than in tumor tissue. Peripheral blood was not sequenced, so blood TCRbeta repertoires in these lung cancer patients were not examined. Tumor tissue showed significantly higher TCR diversity (inverse Simpson) than normal lung tissue, at about 400 vs 150 (P = 0.0075, Mann-Whitney U test). With only roughly 15 patients in the cohort, the authors noted that larger samples and more detailed clinical data are needed.

Bulk unsorted tissue served as the source for RNA extraction, and RNA quality was assessed using a NanoDrop ND-1000 and an Agilent 2100. Donors were newly diagnosed lung cancer patients admitted for thoracic surgery in China between August and November 2014, without prior chemotherapy. Patients who had received previous radiotherapy or chemotherapy, or who had another concurrent cancer, were excluded from the study. Pieces of surgical tissue measuring 1-2 cm3 were kept in RNAlater solution and held at -80 degrees C until needed. CDR1 WNHNN and CDR2 SYGVQD were looked up in the germline V gene (reference sequence). The CDR3 measures 13 amino acids from cysteine to phenylalanine. The only DNA kept is the CDR3, 39 bases in frame from the first base. V loses 8 bases at its end and J loses 10 bases; junction bases beyond the gene matches: 6. Library preparation was by multiplex PCR. Instrument used: Illumina HiSeq 2500. TCRbeta libraries were built by three rounds of nested PCR using primers (Table S4), following protocols modified from ARM-PCR. Before sequencing, PCR products of 200-500 bp were cut from the gel and purified using the QIAquick gel extraction kit. Regarding the original processing steps: Trimmomatic was used to clean the reads, FLASH merged the cleaned reads into complete CDR3 sequences, and MiTCR assigned the sequences to V(D)J germline segments. Clonal diversity was calculated as the inverse Simpson's index using VDJtools. In-frame sequences without a premature stop codon were defined as productive reads. The raw public data were reprocessed by TCRdb itself: fastp quality trimming at Q25, MiXCR clonotype calling, in-frame beta chains only. Every entry covers one CDR3 protein and lists the most common genes and DNA from its rows. The V and J calls were determined by TCRdb, not by the authors. The sample includes around 210,000 distinct CDR3 sequences, with 71% observed a single time. Clones ranked in the top ten supply approximately 26% of the sample.

The chain couples TRBV10-1 to TRBJ1-6; 9 middle bases align to TRBD1. The sequenced sample consisted of lung tumor tissue. The receptor was derived from a man in his 60s with non-small cell lung cancer. This receptor has the CDR3 CASAGTGSSPLHF. Here is the DNA: TGCGCCAGCGCCGGGACAGGGAGCTCACCCCTCCACTTT.